This passage covers 17 T cell receptor beta chains from one sample sequenced in a study of human T cells and chemical hapten exposure. TCRdb processed the RACE reads anew with MiXCR; each CDR3 protein has one entry. The sample records 100,000 to 150,000 distinct CDR3 sequences, approximately 9.5% being singletons. This sample's time point: healthy volunteer bleed at 2 weeks. It was from unfractionated whole blood that total RNA was extracted. The sample comprised whole blood. The receptors come from a male donor in good health. Some clones in this sample may be carry-over from other donors' samples.

This clonotype occurred a few times. V is TRBV29-1 and J is TRBJ2-7, with a possible D match to TRBD2 (6 bases). V dropped 8 bases and J dropped 2 bases, with 19 bases sitting between them. The CDR3 is 14 residues long. Germline lookup yields CDR1 SQVTM and CDR2 ANQGSEA. CDR3 nucleotide sequence: TGCAGCATCGAAACCGGGACTCCGCCCTACGAGCAGTACTTC. This gives the protein CSIETGTPPYEQYF.

This clonotype has just a few counts. This chain uses TRBV10-2 with TRBJ2-1; D ambiguous. V lost 5 bases to trimming and J lost 1 base, with 18 bases between them. Germline V gene lookup returns CDR1 WSHSY and CDR2 SAAADI. This CDR3 region has 17 residues. CDR3 sequence: CASSPASTARSYNEQFF. The CDR3 nucleotides read TGCGCCAGCAGTCCAGCCAGTACAGCCAGGTCCTACAATGAGCAGTTCTTC.

There are many counts of this clonotype. This sequence joins TRBV20-1 and TRBJ2-3, with TRBD2 identical over 7 bases. The length of the CDR3 is 14 residues. Germline V lookup: CDR1 DFQATT, CDR2 SNEGSKA (reference sequence). J was trimmed by 3 bases and V by 1 base; bases with no gene match: 4. The CDR3 nucleotides read TGCAGTGCTAGAGTCCCAGCGGGGACAGATACGCAGTATTTT. The encoded protein is CSARVPAGTDTQYF.

There are many counts of this clonotype. This sequence joins TRBV7-8 and TRBJ2-7, with D possibly TRBD1 on 5 matching bases. This CDR3 spans 14 amino acids. The V and J ends lost 3 bases and 2 bases respectively, with 11 bases between them. Germline V lookup: CDR1 SGHVS, CDR2 FQNEAQ. In DNA form, the CDR3 reads TGTGCCAGCAGCTTCGGAGCCAGGGCCTACGAGCAGTACTTC. Its translation is CASSFGARAYEQYF.

The rearrangement links TRBV12-3 or TRBV12-4 to TRBJ1-1, with D tentatively TRBD1 (5 bases). The V and J ends lost 4 bases and 0 bases respectively, with 6 bases between them. The CDR3 extends over 13 amino acids. Here the CDR3 DNA reads TGTGCCAGCAGTTCACAGGTGAACACTGAAGCTTTCTTT. This translates into CASSSQVNTEAFF.

This clonotype has a count of ten or more. The V call is TRBV5-4, the J call TRBJ2-1, with a tentative D call TRBD2 (6 bases). There are 13 residues in the CDR3. Germline CDR1 reads SGHNT; CDR2 reads YYREEE (reference sequence). V lost 4 bases, J lost 8 bases, and 13 bases lay in between. The CDR3 region is CASSTSSVDEQFF. CDR3 DNA: TGTGCCAGCAGCACCTCTAGCGTCGATGAGCAGTTCTTC.

This clonotype was counted only a few times. This chain connects TRBV11-1 to TRBJ2-2; TRBD1 matches at 8 bases. This CDR3 contains 16 residues. Germline V lookup: CDR1 SGHAT, CDR2 FQDESV (reference sequence). J was trimmed by 5 bases and V by 5 bases; bases with no gene match: 10. In nucleotides, the CDR3 is TGTGCCAGCAGCCCTGGACAGGGATTAGAGACCGGGGAGCTGTTTTTT. Its translation: CASSPGQGLETGELFF.

The CDR3 loop reads CASSLAPPREQYF. In nucleotides, the CDR3 is TGTGCCAGCAGCTTAGCCCCCCCTCGCGAGCAGTACTTC. The V and J genes are TRBV7-2 and TRBJ2-7, with D uncertain. The germline gives CDR1 SGHTA, CDR2 FQGNSA. The CDR3 is made up of 13 amino acids. The V end was cut by 0 bases, the J end by 6 bases, with 9 bases between.

This clonotype was seen more than once but under ten times. The genes are TRBV3-1 and TRBJ1-6; D unclear. V lost 2 bases and J 6 bases, leaving 8 bases between the germline ends. The CDR3 spans 14 residues. Germline V gene data show CDR1 as LGHDT and CDR2 as YNNKEL (reference sequence). For the CDR3, the DNA is TGTGCCAGCAGCCAAAATCAGCTTAATTCACCCCTCCACTTT. It specifies CASSQNQLNSPLHF.

This clonotype occurred a few times. The genes are TRBV5-6 and TRBJ1-1; no definite D call. The germline CDR1 and CDR2 sequences are SGHDT and YYEEEE. This CDR3 has 14 residues. Trimming took 5 bases from V and 0 from J, leaving 11 bases between them. CDR3 sequence: CASRVDTMNTEAFF. The CDR3 DNA follows: TGTGCCAGCAGGGTTGACACCATGAACACTGAAGCTTTCTTT.

This clonotype was observed a few times. This sequence joins TRBV7-9 and TRBJ1-1; no reliable D call. Germline CDR1 SEHNR, CDR2 FQNEAQ (reference sequence). V was pared by 8 bases and J by 5 bases, with 12 bases between. This CDR3 is 12 amino acids long. As DNA, the CDR3 is TGTGCCAGCCTTATTGGAGGGACTGAAGCTTTCTTT. Amino acids: CASLIGGTEAFF.

This clonotype was seen a few times. The J gene is TRBJ1-4, the V gene TRBV6-2 or TRBV6-3; 8 bases match TRBD1. The CDR3 consists of 15 residues. Trimming at V came to 6 bases and at J to 3 bases, leaving 6 bases not matched to a gene. The V gene's germline CDR1 is MNHEY and CDR2 SVGEGT. The CDR3: CASSVTGGANEKLFF. In nucleotides, the CDR3 is TGTGCCAGCAGCGTAACAGGGGGGGCTAATGAAAAACTGTTTTTT.

This clonotype was recorded at least ten times. The gene calls are TRBV15 and TRBJ1-2, with 7 bases aligning to TRBD1. CDR1 is LNHNV, CDR2 YYDKDF, per germline (reference sequence). The CDR3 spans 13 residues. With V trimmed by 5 bases and J by 4 bases, 4 bases remained unmatched. The CDR3 sequence: CATSVGQTYGYTF. In DNA form, the CDR3 reads TGTGCCACCAGCGTGGGACAGACCTATGGCTACACCTTC.

With respect to this clonotype: This could be a read error, since a much larger clone is one nucleotide away. This CDR3 reads CASSLPSNYGYTF. The CDR3 coding sequence is TGTGCCAGCAGCTTGCCAAGTAACTATGGCTACACCTTC. The V call is TRBV5-4, the J call TRBJ1-2; D is ambiguous. Germline-derived CDR1 and CDR2 are SGHNT and YYREEE (reference sequence). The CDR3 consists of 13 residues. V lost 1 base and J lost 1, with 5 bases in between.

The V and J genes are TRBV4-1 and TRBJ2-5, with TRBD2 matching over 7 bases. V lost 1 base and J lost 5; bases outside the gene matches: 4. The CDR3 loop spans 14 amino acids. Per the germline V gene, CDR1 is MGHRA and CDR2 is YSYEKL. In nucleotides, the CDR3 is TGCGCCAGCAGCCAAGTGGGGGAGGGGGAGACCCAGTACTTC. This sequence encodes CASSQVGEGETQYF.

This clonotype was seen repeatedly, ten times or more. As DNA, the CDR3 is TGCGCCAGCAGCCCCTACGGACAAGACACTGAAGCTTTCTTT. This encodes CASSPYGQDTEAFF. This rearrangement joins TRBV5-1 to TRBJ1-1, with D perhaps matching TRBD1 (5 bases). Germline CDR1 SGHRS, CDR2 YFSETQ. V lost 4 bases and J 3 bases, leaving 13 bases between the germline ends. There are 14 residues in the CDR3. The full variable domain, rest sourced from reference TRBV5-1 and TRBJ1-1, is KAGVTQTPRYLIKTRGQQVTLSCSPISGHRSVSWYQQTPGQGLQFLFEYFSETQRNKGNFPGRFSGRQFSNSRSEMNVSTLELGDSALYLCASSPYGQDTEAFFGQGTRLTVV.

This clonotype appeared a few times. The chain is built from TRBV6-6 and TRBJ1-2; TRBD1 is a possible D gene (5 bases). Germline assignment: CDR1 MNHNY and CDR2 SVGAGI (reference sequence). The CDR3 sequence is 13 residues long. V was cut by 5 bases and J by 2 bases, with 9 bases left in between. Here the CDR3 DNA reads TGTGCCAGCAGTCACCGGGACAACTATGGCTACACCTTC. Residues: CASSHRDNYGYTF.